This TCR beta chain was recorded in a study of T cells after yellow fever vaccination. Points from the study as a whole: Clonotypes appearing in both CD4 and CD8 compartments existed, and their share was small. Abundant clonotypes from the bulk population could get into FACS-sorted repertoires as contaminants. The study re-detected most primary-vaccination clones after the booster (roughly 95% CD4, roughly 90% CD8).

As to this clonotype: The antigen remains unidentified.

The CDR3 runs to 15 residues. The germline CDR1 and CDR2 sequences are SGDLS and YYNGEE. Deletions cut 1 base from V and 2 bases from J, with 13 bases between. TCR cDNA, made by 5'RACE template switching, carried an added universal primer site and UMIs. In TCRdb, the 5' RACE reads were re-called with MiXCR into one record per CDR3 protein. The table lists 550,000 to 750,000 distinct CDR3 sequences, approximately 15% of them singletons. The receptor comes from a man aged 25-45 years who received the YFV17D yellow fever vaccine. The specimen was PBMCs, collected on the day of the yellow fever booster vaccination. The chain combines TRBV9 with TRBJ2-7; D unresolved. Here the CDR3 reads CASSVSPDRAYEQYF. The CDR3 DNA follows: TGTGCCAGCAGCGTATCCCCGGATAGGGCCTACGAGCAGTACTTC.